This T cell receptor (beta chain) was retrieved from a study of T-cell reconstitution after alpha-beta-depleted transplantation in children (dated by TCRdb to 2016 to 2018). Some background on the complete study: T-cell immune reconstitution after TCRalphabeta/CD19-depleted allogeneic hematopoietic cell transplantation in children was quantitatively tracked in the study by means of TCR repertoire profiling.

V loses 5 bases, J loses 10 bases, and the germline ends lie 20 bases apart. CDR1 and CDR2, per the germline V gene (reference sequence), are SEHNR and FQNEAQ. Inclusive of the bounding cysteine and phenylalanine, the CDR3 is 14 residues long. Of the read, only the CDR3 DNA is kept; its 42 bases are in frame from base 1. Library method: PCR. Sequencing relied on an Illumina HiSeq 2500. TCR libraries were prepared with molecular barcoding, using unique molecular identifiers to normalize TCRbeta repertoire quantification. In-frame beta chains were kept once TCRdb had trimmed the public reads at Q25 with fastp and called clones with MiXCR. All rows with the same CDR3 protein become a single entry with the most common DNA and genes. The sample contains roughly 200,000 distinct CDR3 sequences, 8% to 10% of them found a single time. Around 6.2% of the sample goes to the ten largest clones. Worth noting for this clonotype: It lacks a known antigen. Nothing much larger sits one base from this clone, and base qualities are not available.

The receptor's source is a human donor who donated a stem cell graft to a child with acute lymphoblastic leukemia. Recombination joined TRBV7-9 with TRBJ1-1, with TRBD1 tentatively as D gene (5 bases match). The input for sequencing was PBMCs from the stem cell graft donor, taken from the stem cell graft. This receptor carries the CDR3 CASSVGASVVAAFF. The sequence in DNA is TGTGCCAGCAGCGTAGGGGCTTCCGTGGTCGCAGCTTTCTTT.